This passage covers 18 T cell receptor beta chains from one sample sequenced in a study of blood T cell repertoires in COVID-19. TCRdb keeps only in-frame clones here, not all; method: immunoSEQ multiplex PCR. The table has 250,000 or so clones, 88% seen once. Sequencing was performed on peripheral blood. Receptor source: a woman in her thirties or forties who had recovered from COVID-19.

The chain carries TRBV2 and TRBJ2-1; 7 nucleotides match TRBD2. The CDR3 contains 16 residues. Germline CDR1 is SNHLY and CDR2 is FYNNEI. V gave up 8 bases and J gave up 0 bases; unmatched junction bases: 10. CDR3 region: CASGGSWGGSYNEQFF. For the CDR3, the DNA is TGTGCCAGCGGAGGGAGCTGGGGGGGCTCCTACAATGAGCAGTTCTTC. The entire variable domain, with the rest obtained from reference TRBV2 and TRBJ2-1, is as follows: EPEVTQTPSHQVTQMGQEVILRCVPISNHLYFYWYRQILGQKVEFLVSFYNNEISEKSEIFDDQFSVERPDGSNFTLKIRSTKLEDSAMYFCASGGSWGGSYNEQFFGPGTRLTVL.

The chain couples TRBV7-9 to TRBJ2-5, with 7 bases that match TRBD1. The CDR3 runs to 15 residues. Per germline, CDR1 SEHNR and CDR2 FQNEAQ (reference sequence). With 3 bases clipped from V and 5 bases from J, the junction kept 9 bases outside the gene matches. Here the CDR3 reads CASSFSGGVLETQYF. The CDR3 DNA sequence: TGTGCCAGCAGCTTTTCAGGGGGAGTTCTGGAGACCCAGTACTTC.

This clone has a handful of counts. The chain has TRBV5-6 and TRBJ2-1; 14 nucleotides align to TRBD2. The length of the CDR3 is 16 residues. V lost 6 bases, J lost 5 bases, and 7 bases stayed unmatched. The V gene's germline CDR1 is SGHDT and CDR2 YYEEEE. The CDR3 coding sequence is TGTGCCAGCACCGGGACTAGCGGGAGTTTCCACAATGAGCAGTTCTTC. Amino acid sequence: CASTGTSGSFHNEQFF.

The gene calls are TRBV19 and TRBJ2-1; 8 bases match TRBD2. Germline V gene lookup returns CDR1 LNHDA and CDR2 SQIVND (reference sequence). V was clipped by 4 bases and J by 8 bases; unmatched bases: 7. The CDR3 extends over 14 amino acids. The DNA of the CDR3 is TGTGCCAGTAGTAGACTTTTGCGGGAGGATGAGCAGTTCTTC. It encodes CASSRLLREDEQFF.

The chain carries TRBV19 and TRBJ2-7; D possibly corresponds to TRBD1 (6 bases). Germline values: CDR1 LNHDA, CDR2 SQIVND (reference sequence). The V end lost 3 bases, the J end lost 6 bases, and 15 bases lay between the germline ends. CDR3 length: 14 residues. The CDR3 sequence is CASSMSPEGGEQYF. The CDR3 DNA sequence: TGTGCCAGTAGTATGTCCCCCGAAGGGGGCGAGCAGTACTTC.

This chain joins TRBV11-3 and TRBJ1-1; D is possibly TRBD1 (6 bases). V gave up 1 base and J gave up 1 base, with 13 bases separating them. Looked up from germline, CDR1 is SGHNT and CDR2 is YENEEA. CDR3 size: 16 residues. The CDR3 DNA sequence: TGTGCCAGCAGCTTAGGGGGGCGCGAATGGAACACTGAAGCTTTCTTT. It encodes CASSLGGREWNTEAFF.

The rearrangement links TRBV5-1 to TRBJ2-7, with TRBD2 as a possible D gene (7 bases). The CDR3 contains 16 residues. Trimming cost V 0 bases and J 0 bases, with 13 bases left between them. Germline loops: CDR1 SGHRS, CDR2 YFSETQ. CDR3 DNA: TGCGCCAGCAGCTTGGCCCGGGGGGCAAGCTCCTACGAGCAGTACTTC. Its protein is CASSLARGASSYEQYF.

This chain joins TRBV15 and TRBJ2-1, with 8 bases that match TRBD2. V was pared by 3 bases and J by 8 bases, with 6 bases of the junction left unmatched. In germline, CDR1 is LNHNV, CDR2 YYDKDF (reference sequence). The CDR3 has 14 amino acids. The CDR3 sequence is CATSRRGRLDEQFF. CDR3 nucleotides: TGTGCCACCAGCAGGCGCGGGAGGTTAGATGAGCAGTTCTTC.

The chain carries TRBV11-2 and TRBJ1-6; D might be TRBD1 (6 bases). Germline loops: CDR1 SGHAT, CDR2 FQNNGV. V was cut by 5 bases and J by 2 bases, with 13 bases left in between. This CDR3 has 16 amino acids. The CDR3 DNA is TGTGCCAGCAGCGGGACGACAGGAGCCTATAATTCACCCCTCCACTTT. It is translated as CASSGTTGAYNSPLHF.

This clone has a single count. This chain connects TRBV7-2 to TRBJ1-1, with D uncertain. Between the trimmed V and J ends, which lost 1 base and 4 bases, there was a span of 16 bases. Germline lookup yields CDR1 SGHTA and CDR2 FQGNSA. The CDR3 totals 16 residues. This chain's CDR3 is CASSLEAAPRGTEAFF. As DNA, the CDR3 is TGTGCCAGCAGCTTAGAGGCCGCCCCTCGGGGCACTGAAGCTTTCTTT.

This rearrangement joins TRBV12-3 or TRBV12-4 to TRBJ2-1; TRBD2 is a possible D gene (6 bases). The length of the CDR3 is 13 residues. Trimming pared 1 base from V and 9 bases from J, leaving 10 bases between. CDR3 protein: CASSLEGRGEQFF. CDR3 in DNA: TGTGCCAGCAGTTTAGAGGGGCGGGGTGAGCAGTTCTTC.

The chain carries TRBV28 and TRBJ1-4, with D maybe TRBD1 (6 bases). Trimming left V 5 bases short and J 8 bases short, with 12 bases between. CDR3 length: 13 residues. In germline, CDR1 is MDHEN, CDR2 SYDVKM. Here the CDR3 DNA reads TGTGCCAGCAGTCCACCGGGACAAGAAAAACTGTTTTTT. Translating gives CASSPPGQEKLFF.

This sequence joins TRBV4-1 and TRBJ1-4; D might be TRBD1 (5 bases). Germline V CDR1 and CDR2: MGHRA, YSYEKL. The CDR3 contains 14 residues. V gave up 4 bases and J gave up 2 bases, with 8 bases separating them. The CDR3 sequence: CASSPRGTNEKLFF. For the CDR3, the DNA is TGCGCCAGCAGCCCCCGGGGGACTAATGAAAAACTGTTTTTT.

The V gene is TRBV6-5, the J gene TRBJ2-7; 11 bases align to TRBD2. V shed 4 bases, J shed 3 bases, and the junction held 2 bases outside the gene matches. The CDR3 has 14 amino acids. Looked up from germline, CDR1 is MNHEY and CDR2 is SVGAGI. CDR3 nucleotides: TGTGCCAGCAGTTCCGGACTAGCGGGCTACGAGCAGTACTTC. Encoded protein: CASSSGLAGYEQYF.

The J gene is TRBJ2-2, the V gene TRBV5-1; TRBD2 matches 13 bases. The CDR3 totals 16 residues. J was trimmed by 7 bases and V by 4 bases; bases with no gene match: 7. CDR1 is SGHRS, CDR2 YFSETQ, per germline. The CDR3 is CASSAGTSGIGGELFF. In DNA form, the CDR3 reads TGCGCCAGCAGCGCCGGGACTAGCGGGATTGGCGGGGAGCTGTTTTTT.

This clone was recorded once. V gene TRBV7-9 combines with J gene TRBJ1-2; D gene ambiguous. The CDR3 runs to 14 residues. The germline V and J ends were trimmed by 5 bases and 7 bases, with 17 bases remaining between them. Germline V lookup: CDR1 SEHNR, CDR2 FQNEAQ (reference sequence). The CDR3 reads CASSPRAAWSGYTF. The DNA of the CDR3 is TGTGCCAGCAGCCCGAGGGCGGCCTGGAGTGGCTACACCTTC. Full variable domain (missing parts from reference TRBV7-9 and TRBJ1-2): DTGVSQNPRHKITKRGQNVTFRCDPISEHNRLYWYRQTLGQGPEFLTYFQNEAQLEKSRLLSDRFSAERPKGSFSTLEIQRTEQGDSAMYLCASSPRAAWSGYTFGSGTRLTVV.

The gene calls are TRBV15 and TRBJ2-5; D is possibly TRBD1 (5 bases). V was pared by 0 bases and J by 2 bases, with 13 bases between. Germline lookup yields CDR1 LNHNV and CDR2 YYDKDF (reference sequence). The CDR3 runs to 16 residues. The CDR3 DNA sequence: TGTGCCACCAGCAGAGATATCGTTGGGGCACAAGAGACCCAGTACTTC. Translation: CATSRDIVGAQETQYF.

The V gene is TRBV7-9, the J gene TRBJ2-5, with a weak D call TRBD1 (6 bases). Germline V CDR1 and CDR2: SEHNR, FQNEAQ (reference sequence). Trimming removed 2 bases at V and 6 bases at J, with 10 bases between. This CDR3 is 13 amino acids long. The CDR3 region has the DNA TGTGCCAGCAGCTTAAACAGGGTGCAGACCCAGTACTTC. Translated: CASSLNRVQTQYF. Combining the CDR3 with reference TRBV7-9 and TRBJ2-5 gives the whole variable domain DTGVSQNPRHKITKRGQNVTFRCDPISEHNRLYWYRQTLGQGPEFLTYFQNEAQLEKSRLLSDRFSAERPKGSFSTLEIQRTEQGDSAMYLCASSLNRVQTQYFGPGTRLLVL.